The clone carrying this T cell receptor (beta chain) has just a few counts. Its antigen is not identified. The CDR3 spans 14 residues. Germline CDR1 and CDR2: LNHDA and SQIVND (reference sequence). V lost 8 bases and J lost 5, with 16 bases in between. This record belongs to a study of T cell repertoires in cytomegalovirus infection. Whole-study findings and limits: Summed frequency of shared TCR beta families picked out CMV carriers who also had the relevant HLA.

Each CDR3 protein is one row after TCRdb ran MiXCR on the reads. This table holds nearly 450,000 distinct CDR3 sequences, around 32% found once. Material for sequencing was PBMCs. The clonotype was recovered from a human donor in good health (CMV status not recorded). Some clones in this sample may be carry-over from other donors' samples. This chain connects TRBV19 to TRBJ2-1; TRBD2 might be the D (6 bases). The chain's CDR3 is CASPPGLGDNEQFF. The CDR3, as DNA: TGTGCCAGTCCTCCGGGACTGGGGGACAATGAGCAGTTCTTC.